The 2 T cell receptor beta chains listed next were all sequenced from one sample in a study of identical twins. Via MiXCR, TCRdb re-called the 5' RACE reads, giving one row per CDR3 protein. The sample lists about 790,000 distinct CDR3 sequences, about 20% occurring once. The same data also went into a second study, on T cells expressing NK-cell markers.

The source material was PBMCs. The receptors were gathered from a woman aged 18-29 years in good health.

The chain has TRBV10-3 and TRBJ1-1; tentative D call: TRBD1 (6 bases). This CDR3 spans 14 amino acids. Trimming pared 3 bases from V and 4 bases from J, leaving 12 bases between. Germline values: CDR1 ENHRY, CDR2 SYGVKD. CDR3 in amino acids: CAISDRGGGTEAFF. CDR3 nucleotide sequence: TGTGCCATCAGTGACAGGGGAGGCGGCACTGAAGCTTTCTTT.

This clonotype was picked up many times. This chain links TRBV20-1 with TRBJ2-1, with D perhaps TRBD1 or TRBD2 (6 bases each). V lost 4 bases, J lost 6 bases, and 16 bases lay in between. CDR3 size: 14 residues. Per germline, CDR1 DFQATT and CDR2 SNEGSKA (reference sequence). The CDR3 DNA is TGCAGTGCTAACGACAGGAGGGGTGTCAATGAGCAGTTCTTC. Protein: CSANDRRGVNEQFF.